This T cell receptor beta chain was recovered during a study of shared clonotypes between healthy human individuals (dated by TCRdb to about 2020). Notes on the research overall: Two women and a few men aged 18 to 49 years were included in the cohort. Per donor, three plates each were used for CD4 naive and CD4 memory, two for CD8 naive, and one for CD8 memory. To estimate repertoire size and how much clonotypes are shared between individuals, the study performed deep sequencing of blood TCR repertoires from a few healthy adults. Different laboratories and diverse techniques were used to prepare libraries and sequence TCR repertoires, to increase sequencing depth and limit assay-specific biases. Between about 0.9 and 10 billion PBMCs per donor were obtained by leukapheresis.

Using the deep immunoSEQ assay, TCR CDR3 regions were amplified from genomic DNA by multiplex PCR. For each cell subset, the extracted genomic DNA was distributed evenly across all wells of several immunoSEQ 96-well plates, and each plate served as one replicate. For sorted subsets, each replicate PCR was loaded with around 200 ng genomic DNA, equivalent to 25,000 to 30,000 T cell genomes. Purified libraries were measured with a Qubit 3.0 fluorometer, size-checked on a Bioanalyzer 2100, and measured again with the KAPA Library Quantification kit. Every immunoSEQ 96-well plate was sequenced on a dedicated single-read 150-cycle Illumina NextSeq 550 flow cell. On the authors' methods: Because the immunoSEQ output included only junctional sequences and no quality scores, the filtering could not be the same as the filtering used for full-length reads. Sequences were annotated with PyIR, a Python wrapper for IgBLAST v1.9, and V/J genes and CDR3 were assigned using IMGT germline references. Any read was removed if the V/J assignment was weak (E-value above 1e-6), the CDR3 was missing, or the read contained stop codons, out-of-frame junctions, or ambiguous translated residues. V3J clonotypes were defined as sequences sharing an identical inferred V gene, J gene, and CDR3 amino acid sequence. Percentage overlap between repertoires was computed as shared unique clonotypes divided by the size of the smaller repertoire. Three approaches were used to assess repertoire richness: RTK rarefaction, the Chao1 estimator, and Recon v2.1 estimates of unobserved clonotypes. For all TCRbeta clonotypes obtained by the gDNA method from several donors, generation probabilities were computed with OLGA. TCRdb carries this immuneACCESS record with in-frame sequences only. Its versions omit some clonotypes, under half of them owing to an unresolved V gene in the studies checked, with the rest unexplained. V and J calls and clone size come straight from that table; D and trimming were deduced from the DNA. The sample contains approximately 2,000,000 clones, under 95% of them found a single time. Approximately 0.39% of the sample is taken by the ten largest.

Overall study results and their limits: Naive subsets generally had larger estimated clonotype richness than memory subsets. Sampling was restricted to blood, and TCR repertoires in tissues likely differ from the TCR repertoires found in blood. When a few donors were compared, the shared fraction of clonotypes was around 4.6% for naive CD4, approximately 3.5% for naive CD8, more than 2% for memory CD4, and 0.35% to 0.4% for memory CD8. Higher generation probabilities were observed for clonotypes shared by all four sorted-subset donors than for non-shared clonotypes. The genetic and exposure-history diversity represented was limited by the small number of donors. Based on pairwise subsampling, the degree of clonotype sharing among donors was expected to be affected by sequencing depth. Even with the large sequencing depth, rarefaction of the sorted-subset datasets indicated that sequencing was incomplete.

The CDR3 has 14 amino acids, counting the end cysteine and phenylalanine. Only CDR3 DNA remains: 42 bases, in frame from the first base. With regard to this clone: Its cognate antigen has yet to be identified. One base away there is no much larger clone; base qualities are not given.

Donors were healthy HIV-negative adults with no recently reported acute infections or vaccinations. Every donor was a Caucasian adult residing in Nashville, Tennessee, USA. CD4+ T cells were enriched by magnetic negative selection, after which naive cells were positively selected on CD45RA and the negative fraction was taken as the memory subset. After blood collection by leukapheresis, PBMCs were isolated using Ficoll-Histopaque density gradient centrifugation and then cryopreserved in the vapor phase of liquid nitrogen. Purity and quantity of every magnetically sorted T cell population were checked by analytical flow cytometry. Genomic DNA was isolated from each sorted fraction and quantified by UV absorbance on a Nanodrop 2000c.

The TCR comes from a man aged 18 to 30 in good health. Some clones in this sample may be carry-over from other donors' samples. The sequenced material came from naive CD4+ T cells from PBMCs. Explained via the paper, the cell subset or site label denotes: CD45RA+ positively selected. Recombination joined TRBV21-1 with TRBJ2-7; TRBD2, the table's D call, was not compared with the DNA. TRBV21-1 is assigned pseudogene status. DNA sequence: TGTGCCAGCACCCCGGGACTAGCGGGAGGAGAGCAGTACTTC. This sequence encodes CASTPGLAGGEQYF.